These 9 T cell receptor beta chains were sequenced from one sample in a study of blood T cell repertoires in COVID-19. Using immunoSEQ multiplex PCR, the repertoire was profiled, and TCRdb retains in-frame clones only, with some absent. This sample has roughly 100,000 clones, with about 72% found just once. What was sequenced was peripheral blood. The receptors come from a man in his 60s with active or convalescent COVID-19.

This sequence joins TRBV5-4 and TRBJ2-6; TRBD1 is a possible D gene (5 bases). Per germline, CDR1 SGHNT and CDR2 YYREEE (reference sequence). Trimming stripped 4 bases from V and 0 bases from J, with 8 bases between. The CDR3 is 15 residues long. This CDR3 reads CASSRQFSGANVLTF. Written as DNA, the CDR3 is TGTGCCAGCAGCCGACAGTTCTCTGGGGCCAACGTCCTGACTTTC.

The CDR3 region is CASSPGTSGRADTQYF. DNA of the CDR3: TGCGCCAGCAGCCCAGGGACTAGCGGGAGAGCAGATACGCAGTATTTT. V usage is TRBV5-1 and J usage is TRBJ2-3; TRBD2 aligns across 14 bases. Germline-derived CDR1 and CDR2 are SGHRS and YFSETQ. This CDR3 contains 16 residues. The V segment lost 4 bases and the J segment 4 bases; nucleotides outside the gene matches: 5.

This clone was counted a few times. The gene calls are TRBV7-2 and TRBJ2-1, with a possible D match to TRBD2 (5 bases). The CDR3 runs 16 residues. V gave up 2 bases and J gave up 4 bases, with 15 bases separating them. CDR1 is SGHTA and CDR2 is FQGNSA in the germline V gene. The DNA of the CDR3 is TGTGCCAGCAGCTTATCCTTGCGGGTGATTTACAATGAGCAGTTCTTC. This translates into CASSLSLRVIYNEQFF.

This chain uses TRBV5-4 with TRBJ2-2; 11 positions match TRBD2. Trimming at V came to 2 bases and at J to 4 bases, leaving 4 bases not matched to a gene. Germline V gene data show CDR1 as SGHNT and CDR2 as YYREEE (reference sequence). The CDR3 runs to 16 residues. CDR3: CASSFGTSGLTGELFF. For the CDR3, the DNA is TGTGCCAGCAGCTTCGGGACTAGCGGCCTCACCGGGGAGCTGTTTTTT.

The V gene is TRBV12-3 or TRBV12-4, the J gene TRBJ1-1; 8 bases are a match to TRBD1. This CDR3 comprises 13 residues. The V gene end was trimmed by 6 bases and the J gene end by 3 bases; junction bases not matched to a gene: 3. The CDR3 region is CASSLQGDTEAFF. The CDR3 DNA follows: TGTGCCAGCAGCTTACAGGGGGACACTGAAGCTTTCTTT.

The chain recombines TRBV4-3 with TRBJ1-5, with D possibly being TRBD1 (6 bases). The CDR3 is 15 residues long. In germline, CDR1 is LGHNA, CDR2 YSLEER. V was cut by 3 bases and J by 3 bases, with 12 bases left in between. The CDR3 nucleotides are TGCGCCAGCAGCCATATCTACAGGGACAATCAGCCCCAGCATTTT. The encoded protein is CASSHIYRDNQPQHF.

The chain uses TRBV19 and TRBJ2-1; 11 positions match TRBD2. Germline CDR1 LNHDA, CDR2 SQIVND (reference sequence). After removal of 7 bases from V and 2 bases from J, the junction contained 4 bases not matched to a gene. CDR3 size: 15 residues. CDR3 DNA sequence: TGTGCCAGTAAAGATAGCGGGAGGGCCTACAATGAGCAGTTCTTC. It encodes CASKDSGRAYNEQFF. The whole variable domain, remainder taken from reference TRBV19 and TRBJ2-1, is DGGITQSPKYLFRKEGQNVTLSCEQNLNHDAMYWYRQDPGQGLRLIYYSQIVNDFQKGDIAEGYSVSREKKESFPLTVTSAQKNPTAFYLCASKDSGRAYNEQFFGPGTRLTVL.

The chain employs TRBV4-3 and TRBJ1-3; TRBD1 matches at 8 bases. J was trimmed by 0 bases and V by 4 bases; bases with no gene match: 2. CDR1 and CDR2 (germline): LGHNA, YSLEER. The CDR3 totals 15 residues. CDR3 residues: CASSLTGGSGNTIYF. CDR3 nucleotides: TGCGCCAGCAGCCTTACAGGGGGCTCTGGAAACACCATATATTTT.

The rearrangement links TRBV19 to TRBJ2-4; D might be TRBD1 (6 bases). Germline assignment: CDR1 LNHDA and CDR2 SQIVND (reference sequence). The V end was cut by 3 bases, the J end by 8 bases, with 11 bases between. The CDR3 has 13 residues. CDR3 sequence reads: CASSIQGYDIQYF. Here the CDR3 DNA reads TGTGCCAGTAGTATTCAGGGGTACGACATTCAGTACTTC.